This TCR beta chain was recovered during a study of beta chain features in type 1 diabetes. CD4+ naive, central memory, regulatory and stem cell-like memory subsets were isolated by sorting on CD45RO/CCR7/CD25/CD127/CD95/CD27. Expressed TCRB transcripts were sequenced, since all the RNA that had been isolated was reverse transcribed. TCRdb's copy holds only in-frame clones and misses some; the assay was immunoSEQ multiplex PCR. The sample records around 430,000 clones, around 28% being singletons. The CDR3 consists of 14 residues. In germline, CDR1 is GTSNPN, CDR2 SVGIG (reference sequence). V lost 1 base and J lost 0, with 9 bases in between. Overall study findings and caveats: In the patient group, naive, central memory and Treg TCRB repertoires seemed more alike than in the healthy donor group.

This clone was picked up a small number of times. Its antigen is still unknown. This receptor was identified in a young man in good health. This rearrangement joins TRBV30 to TRBJ1-1; D ambiguous. The sample taken for sequencing was naive CD4+ T cells from blood. The CDR3 nucleotides are TGTGCCTGGAGTGGAACAGCCTTGAACACTGAAGCTTTCTTT. Translation gives CAWSGTALNTEAFF.